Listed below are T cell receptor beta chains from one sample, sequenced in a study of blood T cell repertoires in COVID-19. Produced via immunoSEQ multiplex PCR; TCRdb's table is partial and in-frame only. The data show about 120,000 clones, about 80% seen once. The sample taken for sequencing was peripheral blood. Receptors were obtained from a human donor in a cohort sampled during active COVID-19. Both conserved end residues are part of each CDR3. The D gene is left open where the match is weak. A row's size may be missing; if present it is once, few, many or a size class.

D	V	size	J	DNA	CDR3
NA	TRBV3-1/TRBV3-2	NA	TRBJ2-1	TGTGCCAGCAGCCAAGATGGTGGGTTTCCTCGGGGGCAGTTCTTC	CASSQDGGFPRGQFF
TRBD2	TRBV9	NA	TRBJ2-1	TGTGCCAGCAGCGCGCTAGCGGGAGGTGGAGATGAGCAGTTCTTC	CASSALAGGGDEQFF
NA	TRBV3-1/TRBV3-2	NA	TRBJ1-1	TGTGCCAGCAGCCAAGAATCGCAGACTGAAGCTTTCTTT	CASSQESQTEAFF
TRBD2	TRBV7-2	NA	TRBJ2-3	TGTGCCAGCAGCTTAGGCTCTAGCGGGGGCACAGATACGCAGTATTTT	CASSLGSSGGTDTQYF
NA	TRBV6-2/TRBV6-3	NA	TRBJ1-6	TGTGCCAGCAGCCCCGCCGCGGGGGTGAGCTCCTATAATTCACCCCTCCACTTT	CASSPAAGVSSYNSPLHF
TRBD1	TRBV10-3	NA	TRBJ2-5	TGTGCCATCAGGAACAACAGGGGGAGCGAGACCCAGTACTTC	CAIRNNRGSETQYF
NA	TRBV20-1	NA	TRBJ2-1	TGCAGTGCTAGGGTGGAGGATGAGCAGTTCTTC	CSARVEDEQFF
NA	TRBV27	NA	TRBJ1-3	TGTGCCAGCAGTTTACTCAGGGAAGGTGGAAACACCATATATTTT	CASSLLREGGNTIYF
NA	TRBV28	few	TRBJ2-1	TGTGCCAGCAGTGCTACCTGGCAGTTCTTC	CASSATWQFF
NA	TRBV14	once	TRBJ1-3	TGTGCCAGCAGCCCCCACAGCGGGAACACCATATATTTT	CASSPHSGNTIYF
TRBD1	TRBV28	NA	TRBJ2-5	TGTGCCAGCAGTGCAACAGGGGGCGAGGCTCAAGAGACCCAGTACTTC	CASSATGGEAQETQYF
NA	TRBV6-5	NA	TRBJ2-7	TGTGCCAGCAGTTACGTTCAGGGGCCCTACGAGCAGTACTTC	CASSYVQGPYEQYF
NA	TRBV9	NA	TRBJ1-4	TGTGCCAGCAGCGGGGGACTCATCAATGAAAAACTGTTTTTT	CASSGGLINEKLFF
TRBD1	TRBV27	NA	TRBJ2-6	TGTGCCAGCAAACAGGGGCCTGGGGCCAACGTCCTGACTTTC	CASKQGPGANVLTF
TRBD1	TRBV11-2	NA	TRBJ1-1	TGTGCCAGCAGCTTATCAGGGGGCGTCACTGAAGCTTTCTTT	CASSLSGGVTEAFF
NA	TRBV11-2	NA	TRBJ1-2	TGTGCCAGCAGCTTAGAAGGGGATGGCTACACCTTC	CASSLEGDGYTF
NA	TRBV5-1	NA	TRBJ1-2	TGCGCCAGCAGCTTGGTTACAAGCAGACTCTATGGCTACACCTTC	CASSLVTSRLYGYTF
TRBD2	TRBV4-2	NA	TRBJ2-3	TGTGCCAGCAGCCAAGCGGGACTAGCGGGAAACACAGATACGCAGTATTTT	CASSQAGLAGNTDTQYF
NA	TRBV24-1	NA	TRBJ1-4	TGTGCCACCAGTGACAGTACAACTAATGAAAAACTGTTTTTT	CATSDSTTNEKLFF
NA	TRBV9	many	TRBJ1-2	TGTGCCAGCAGCCCCCGGACTGCCCCTTTCCCGTTAGGTCGGGGCTACACCTTC	CASSPRTAPFPLGRGYTF
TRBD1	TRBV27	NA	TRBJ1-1	TGTGCCAGCAGTTCCGGACAGGGGGCGCCCAGGACTGAAGCTTTCTTT	CASSSGQGAPRTEAFF
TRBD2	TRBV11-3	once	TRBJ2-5	TGTGCCAGCAGCTTAAGAATCGGGGAGGGCCAAGAGACCCAGTACTTC	CASSLRIGEGQETQYF
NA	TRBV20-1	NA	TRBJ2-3	TGCAGTGCTAGTAATATGGGAGCAGATACGCAGTATTTT	CSASNMGADTQYF
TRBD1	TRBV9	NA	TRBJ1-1	TGTGCCAGCAGCGTTGGAGACAGGGGAAACCTTGAAGCTTTCTTT	CASSVGDRGNLEAFF
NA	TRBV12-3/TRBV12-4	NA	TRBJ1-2	TGTGCCAGCAGTTTAAGCGGGGTTGGCGGCTACACCTTC	CASSLSGVGGYTF
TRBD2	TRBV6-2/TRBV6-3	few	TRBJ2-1	TGTGCCAGCAGTTACTCGACGGCTAGCGGGAGTAATGAGCAGTTCTTC	CASSYSTASGSNEQFF
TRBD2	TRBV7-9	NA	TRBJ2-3	TGTGCCAGCAGCTCCTCCCGGGAGGAGCGGGAGGTACGGGGAGATACGCAGTATTTT	CASSSSREEREVRGDTQYF
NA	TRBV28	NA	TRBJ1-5	TGTGCCAGCAGACTAGGACGATCGGGTAGCAATCAGCCCCAGCATTTT	CASRLGRSGSNQPQHF
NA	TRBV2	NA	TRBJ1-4	TGTGCCAGCAGTGAAAACGGGGTTAATGAAAAACTGTTTTTT	CASSENGVNEKLFF
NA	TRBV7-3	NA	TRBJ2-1	TGTGCCAGCAGCTTAGGCAACATCGATGAGCAGTTCTTC	CASSLGNIDEQFF
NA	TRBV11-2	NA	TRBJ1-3	TGTGCCAGCAGCTTAGCCGGGAGTCTGTACGGAAACACCATATATTTT	CASSLAGSLYGNTIYF
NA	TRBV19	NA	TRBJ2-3	TGTGCCAGTAGTCCTCGTAACAGTGGCGGGATACTCACAGATACGCAGTATTTT	CASSPRNSGGILTDTQYF
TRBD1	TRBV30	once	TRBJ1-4	TGTGCCTGGAGTGCAGGACAGGGGACTCACTCAGGTGAAAAACTGTTTTTT	CAWSAGQGTHSGEKLFF
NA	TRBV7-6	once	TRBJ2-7	TGTGCCAGCAGCTCGACAGCCCGGGGGATTTACGAGCAGTACTTC	CASSSTARGIYEQYF
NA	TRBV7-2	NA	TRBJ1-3	TGTGCCAGCAGCTTAGGAGGGCAGGGGCTGTCTGGAAACACCATATATTTT	CASSLGGQGLSGNTIYF